This TCR beta chain came from a study of T cell responses to AZD1222 COVID-19 vaccine. Points from the study as a whole: Two AZD1222 doses significantly raised spike-specific TCR breadth and depth over controls. Researchers took repertoire samples only after the peak T cell response had come.

A remark on this clone: Its cognate antigen is unknown.

Trimming shortened V by 1 base and J by 7 bases, and 10 bases separated the two germline ends. CDR1 and CDR2 (germline): SGHTA, FQGNSA. CDR3 size: 13 residues. The protocol was immunoSEQ multiplex PCR, while the TCRdb copy is restricted to in-frame clones and leaves out a portion. The sample yields 250,000 to 300,000 clones, 85% to 95% seen once. It was second doses at about 4 or about 12 weeks that were pooled. V is TRBV7-2 and J is TRBJ1-2; D remains ambiguous. The sequence derives from an adult who received the AZD1222 COVID-19 vaccine. This specimen consisted of peripheral blood, obtained 28 days after the second AZD1222 dose. The CDR3 region has the DNA TGTGCCAGCAGCTTAGAGGCAGTGCGTGGCTACACCTTC. Encoded protein: CASSLEAVRGYTF.